This TCR beta chain stems from a study of T cell responses to AZD1222 COVID-19 vaccine. Study context: Second doses were pooled across both intervals (about 4 or about 12 weeks). Overall study findings and caveats: Spike-spanning, vaccine-associated CD4 TCRs were dominant at 160-218 and 743-854. Rises in breadth and depth of Spike-specific TCRs came after two AZD1222 doses. Seropositivity was recorded at baseline in only a handful of AZD1222 recipients.

Sequencing was performed with immunoSEQ multiplex PCR; in TCRdb, only in-frame clones are kept and a portion is missing. The data contain roughly 100,000 clones, roughly 84% of them singletons. As concerns this clone: The antigen is unknown.

The CDR3 length is 12 residues. Per germline, CDR1 SGHVS and CDR2 FQNEAQ. Deletions cut 5 bases from V and 8 bases from J, with 11 bases between. This specimen consisted of peripheral blood, obtained on day 0 of AZD1222 vaccination. The chain has TRBV7-8 and TRBJ2-3; D uncertain. The sequence came from an adult in good health. The CDR3 is CASSPSSRTQYF. The CDR3 coding sequence is TGTGCCAGCAGCCCTTCTTCACGTACGCAGTATTTT.